The next 28 T cell receptor beta chains were all read from a single sample in a study of cytomegalovirus exposure and HLA in healthy donors. PCR used 60 Vbeta primers and 13 Jbeta primers. The method was immunoSEQ multiplex PCR; TCRdb's version includes in-frame clones alone and lacks a portion of them. The profile shows approximately 200,000 clones, approximately 88% of them singletons. The material sequenced was PBMCs. These receptors all come from a boy aged 5-17 years in good health and CMV-seronegative.

The chain has TRBV7-2 and TRBJ2-1; 8 bases line up with TRBD1. The V gene's germline CDR1 is SGHTA and CDR2 FQGNSA. The CDR3 has 15 residues. Trimming removed 1 base from V and 6 bases from J; junction bases left unmatched: 5. The CDR3 sequence: CASSLDGQGANEQFF. In nucleotides, the CDR3 is TGTGCCAGCAGCTTAGATGGTCAGGGGGCCAATGAGCAGTTCTTC.

This clone was counted between two and nine times. The rearrangement joins TRBV9 to TRBJ1-4; the D gene is possibly TRBD1 (6 bases). The germline CDR1 and CDR2 sequences are SGDLS and YYNGEE. The ends were cut back, 7 bases at V and 0 bases at J, with 10 bases in the middle. This CDR3 has 14 amino acids. CDR3 amino acids: CASSRTATNEKLFF. CDR3 nucleotides: TGTGCCAGCTCAAGGACAGCAACTAATGAAAAACTGTTTTTT. The variable domain in full, with the rest retrieved from reference TRBV9 and TRBJ1-4, is DSGVTQTPKHLITATGQRVTLRCSPRSGDLSVYWYQQSLDQGLQFLIQYYNGEERAKGNILERFSAQQFPDLHSELNLSSLELGDSALYFCASSRTATNEKLFFGSGTQLSVL.

V gene TRBV18 combines with J gene TRBJ2-1; D ambiguous. Per the germline V gene, CDR1 is KGHSH and CDR2 is LQKENI. Trimming took 0 bases from V and 3 from J, leaving 6 bases between them. This CDR3 region has 14 residues. Here the CDR3 DNA reads TGTGCCAGCTCACCACCGGCAAGCTACAATGAGCAGTTCTTC. Encoded protein: CASSPPASYNEQFF.

The chain joins TRBV10-3 to TRBJ2-7; D might be TRBD1 (6 bases). The CDR3 extends over 16 amino acids. V was cut by 3 bases and J by 3 bases, with 18 bases left in between. Germline V gene sequence: CDR1 ENHRY, CDR2 SYGVKD. The CDR3: CAISEEETGGNYEQYF. The CDR3 bases are TGTGCCATCAGTGAAGAAGAGACAGGAGGAAACTACGAGCAGTACTTC.

This clone was observed once. This CDR3 is also generated by other DNA sequences in the sample. The V and J genes are TRBV30 and TRBJ1-1; tentative D call: TRBD1 (5 bases). The CDR3 loop spans 14 amino acids. CDR1 is GTSNPN, CDR2 SVGIG, per germline (reference sequence). V gave up 0 bases and J gave up 2 bases, with 10 bases separating them. The CDR3, as DNA: TGTGCCTGGAGTGTAGGAAGGGGAAACACTGAAGCTTTCTTT. Its translation: CAWSVGRGNTEAFF.

This clone has only one observation. V gene TRBV2 combines with J gene TRBJ1-5; D uncertain. V was clipped by 8 bases and J by 0 bases, with 14 bases between them. CDR1 and CDR2 (germline): SNHLY, FYNNEI. The CDR3 consists of 15 residues. As DNA, the CDR3 is TGTGCCAGCCAGTTGAGGCTCTATAGCAATCAGCCCCAGCATTTT. It specifies CASQLRLYSNQPQHF.

The chain couples TRBV30 to TRBJ2-5, with D hard to call. The J call may be in error: the DNA end matches TRBJ2-7 better. Germline-derived CDR1 and CDR2 are GTSNPN and SVGIG (reference sequence). This CDR3 is 12 amino acids long. The CDR3 coding sequence is TGTGCCTGGAGTCCTCACTCGTACGAGCAGTACTTC. Amino acid sequence: CAWSPHSYEQYF.

This chain links TRBV9 with TRBJ2-5; D is ambiguous. Germline assignment: CDR1 SGDLS and CDR2 YYNGEE. V was cut by 0 bases and J by 3 bases, with 12 bases left in between. The CDR3 is 15 residues long. CDR3: CASSVEWAKKETQYF. The CDR3 region has the DNA TGTGCCAGCAGCGTAGAGTGGGCAAAAAAAGAGACCCAGTACTTC.

CDR3 protein: CASRSSSDTQYF. In DNA form, the CDR3 reads TGTGCCAGCAGGTCCTCCTCGGATACGCAGTATTTT. The rearrangement links TRBV6-5 to TRBJ2-3; no clear D. Trimming took 6 bases from V and 6 from J, leaving 10 bases between them. In germline, CDR1 is MNHEY, CDR2 SVGAGI. CDR3 length: 12 residues.

For the CDR3, the DNA is TGTGCCAGCAGCTTAGCATTTTTGGGGACTAGCATGGGCCATGAGCAGTTCTTC. Amino acids: CASSLAFLGTSMGHEQFF. V and J are TRBV7-2 and TRBJ2-1; 9 bases align to TRBD2. Losses at the gene ends were 0 bases for V and 8 bases for J; bases not matched to a gene: 14. In germline, CDR1 is SGHTA, CDR2 FQGNSA. This CDR3 contains 18 residues.

The rearrangement joins TRBV7-9 to TRBJ2-6, with D tentatively TRBD1 (6 bases). There are 17 residues in the CDR3. Germline values: CDR1 SEHNR, CDR2 FQNEAQ (reference sequence). Trimming left V 5 bases short and J 0 bases short, with 14 bases between. Here the CDR3 DNA reads TGTGCCAGCAGCCTCCCAACAGGGTACTCTGGGGCCAACGTCCTGACTTTC. Translated: CASSLPTGYSGANVLTF.

This clone was picked up one time. The rearrangement uses TRBV27 and TRBJ2-7; D is possibly TRBD1 (5 bases). Germline loops: CDR1 MNHEY, CDR2 SMNVEV (reference sequence). V dropped 3 bases and J dropped 4 bases, with 13 bases sitting between them. The CDR3 is made up of 14 amino acids. The CDR3 coding sequence is TGTGCCAGCAGTTTTGCAGGCAGGGATTACGAGCAGTACTTC. Translation: CASSFAGRDYEQYF.

J is TRBJ2-5 and V is TRBV11-2, with D perhaps TRBD2 (5 bases). V gave up 3 bases and J gave up 7 bases, with 15 bases separating them. The CDR3 spans 14 residues. Germline lookup yields CDR1 SGHAT and CDR2 FQNNGV. This CDR3 is CASSLTGQRGTQYF. DNA for the CDR3: TGTGCCAGCAGCTTGACCGGCCAACGGGGGACCCAGTACTTC. The whole variable domain, filled in from reference TRBV11-2 and TRBJ2-5, reads EAGVAQSPRYKIIEKRQSVAFWCNPISGHATLYWYQQILGQGPKLLIQFQNNGVVDDSQLPKDRFSAERLKGVDSTLKIQPAKLEDSAVYLCASSLTGQRGTQYFGPGTRLLVL.

This clone was observed a few times. The CDR3 spells CASRETGGRAYEQYF. In DNA form, the CDR3 reads TGTGCCAGCAGGGAGACAGGGGGACGCGCCTACGAGCAGTACTTC. The genes are TRBV6-1 and TRBJ2-7, with 9 bases identical to TRBD1. This CDR3 has 15 amino acids. Per germline, CDR1 MNHNS and CDR2 SASEGT. V lost 6 bases to trimming and J lost 2 bases; unmatched junction nucleotides: 8.

This chain links TRBV6-5 with TRBJ2-7; tentative D call: TRBD1 (5 bases). From germline, CDR1 is MNHEY and CDR2 SVGAGI. Trimming removed 6 bases from V and 2 bases from J, with 11 bases in between. This CDR3 has 13 residues. The CDR3 DNA is TGTGCCAGCAGCTCCGACAGAGCCTACGAGCAGTACTTC. Protein: CASSSDRAYEQYF.

The chain links TRBV6-6 to TRBJ2-1, with 8 bases that match TRBD1. From germline, CDR1 is MNHNY and CDR2 SVGAGI (reference sequence). V shed 4 bases and J 2 bases; nucleotides not matched to a gene: 7. The CDR3 length is 16 residues. CDR3 in DNA: TGTGCCAGCAGTTCCACTCCGGGACAGGCCTACAATGAGCAGTTCTTC. Encoded protein: CASSSTPGQAYNEQFF.

On this clone itself: This specimen includes other DNA sequences encoding the same CDR3. The V and J genes are TRBV5-6 and TRBJ1-1; the match to TRBD1 covers 7 bases. Germline V gives CDR1 SGHDT, CDR2 YYEEEE. CDR3 length: 14 residues. With 1 base clipped from V and 2 bases from J, the junction kept 2 bases outside the gene matches. CDR3: CASSLTGVNTEAFF. The CDR3 coding sequence is TGTGCCAGCAGCTTGACAGGGGTAAACACTGAAGCTTTCTTT. Filled out from reference TRBV5-6 and TRBJ1-1, the complete variable domain reads DAGVTQSPTHLIKTRGQQVTLRCSPKSGHDTVSWYQQALGQGPQFIFQYYEEEERQRGNFPDRFSGHQFPNYSSELNVNALLLGDSALYLCASSLTGVNTEAFFGQGTRLTVV.

This clone was recorded a few times. The V and J genes are TRBV11-2 and TRBJ1-4, with 7 bases identical to TRBD1. The CDR3 contains 17 residues. Germline-derived CDR1 and CDR2 are SGHAT and FQNNGV. Trimming removed 2 bases from V and 3 bases from J; junction bases left unmatched: 9. The CDR3 bases are TGTGCCAGCAGCTTAAGGGGCCCCGGGACAGCTAATGAAAAACTGTTTTTT. Translated, it gives CASSLRGPGTANEKLFF.

V usage is TRBV15 and J usage is TRBJ2-4; possibly TRBD2 for D (6 bases). The CDR3 consists of 13 residues. Looked up from germline, CDR1 is LNHNV and CDR2 is YYDKDF (reference sequence). The V end lost 6 bases, the J end lost 0 bases, and 6 bases lay between the germline ends. CDR3 protein: CATRGLAKNIQYF. CDR3 nucleotide sequence: TGTGCCACCAGGGGACTAGCCAAAAACATTCAGTACTTC.

The chain links TRBV5-1 to TRBJ1-1; maybe TRBD1 (6 bases). The CDR3 runs 17 residues. V was cut by 1 base and J by 1 base, with 17 bases left in between. In germline, CDR1 is SGHRS, CDR2 YFSETQ. CDR3 sequence: CASSLSRGAVQNTEAFF. DNA for the CDR3: TGCGCCAGCAGCTTGTCACGGGGGGCCGTACAGAACACTGAAGCTTTCTTT.

V is TRBV28 and J is TRBJ2-7; D gene unclear. Germline V lookup: CDR1 MDHEN, CDR2 SYDVKM. Deletions cut 4 bases from V and 0 bases from J, with 7 bases between. This CDR3 contains 13 residues. CDR3 protein: CASSSGSSYEQYF. The CDR3 nucleotides read TGTGCCAGCAGTTCCGGTAGCTCCTACGAGCAGTACTTC.

V gene TRBV6-5 combines with J gene TRBJ2-1, with 7 nucleotides matching TRBD2. The germline V gene has CDR1 MNHEY and CDR2 SVGAGI. The CDR3 has 14 residues. V lost 2 bases to trimming and J lost 7 bases; unmatched junction nucleotides: 5. The CDR3, as DNA: TGTGCCAGCAGTTACGTGGGAGGGAGTAATGAGCAGTTCTTC. It is translated as CASSYVGGSNEQFF.

The chain is built from TRBV11-2 and TRBJ2-7; D perhaps matches TRBD1 (6 bases). The germline V gene has CDR1 SGHAT and CDR2 FQNNGV. Trimming cost V 3 bases and J 3 bases, with 9 bases left between them. The CDR3 is made up of 13 amino acids. The CDR3 loop reads CASSFRGYYEQYF. DNA for the CDR3: TGTGCCAGCAGCTTCAGGGGTTACTACGAGCAGTACTTC.

As to this clone: At one end, the junction sequence differs from germline, possibly due to a read error. At the DNA level, this CDR3 is encoded by other sequences in the same sample as well. This chain joins TRBV6-1 and TRBJ1-2; D gene uncertain. Per the germline V gene, CDR1 is MNHNS and CDR2 is SASEGT. This CDR3 has 13 residues. DNA of the CDR3: TGTGCCAGCAGTGAAGTTCAGTACTATGGCTATACCTTC. Amino acids: CASSEVQYYGYTF.

The chain joins TRBV7-3 to TRBJ2-7; 11 bases are a match to TRBD2. Per the germline V gene, CDR1 is SGHTA and CDR2 is FQGTGA. CDR3 length: 15 residues. V was clipped by 4 bases and J by 6 bases; unmatched bases: 8. The DNA of the CDR3 is TGTGCCAGCAGCTCGACTAGCGGGGCGGCTGCCGAGCAGTACTTC. Protein sequence: CASSSTSGAAAEQYF.

V is TRBV7-3 and J is TRBJ2-7, with TRBD2 identical over 8 bases. V shed 5 bases, J shed 3 bases, and the junction held 9 bases outside the gene matches. Looked up from germline, CDR1 is SGHTA and CDR2 is FQGTGA. The CDR3 has 15 residues. The CDR3 region has the DNA TGTGCCAGCAGCGCGACTAGCGCACCTTACTACGAGCAGTACTTC. Translated: CASSATSAPYYEQYF. The entire variable domain, with the rest obtained from reference TRBV7-3 and TRBJ2-7, is as follows: GAGVSQTPSNKVTEKGKYVELRCDPISGHTALYWYRQSLGQGPEFLIYFQGTGAADDSGLPNDRFFAVRPEGSVSTLKIQRTERGDSAVYLCASSATSAPYYEQYFGPGTRLTVT.

The genes are TRBV7-2 and TRBJ2-5; 8 nucleotides agree with TRBD1. The CDR3 contains 15 residues. V shed 5 bases, J shed 4 bases, and the junction held 9 bases outside the gene matches. Per the germline V gene, CDR1 is SGHTA and CDR2 is FQGNSA. The CDR3 sequence is CASSRTGSLGETQYF. The CDR3 coding sequence is TGTGCCAGCAGCCGGACAGGGAGCCTGGGAGAGACCCAGTACTTC. Combining the CDR3 with reference TRBV7-2 and TRBJ2-5 gives the whole variable domain GAGVSQSPSNKVTEKGKDVELRCDPISGHTALYWYRQSLGQGLEFLIYFQGNSAPDKSGLPSDRFSAERTGGSVSTLTIQRTQQEDSAVYLCASSRTGSLGETQYFGPGTRLLVL.

The chain employs TRBV10-2 and TRBJ1-5, with D perhaps matching TRBD1 (6 bases). Germline loops: CDR1 WSHSY, CDR2 SAAADI. The V and J ends lost 11 bases and 5 bases respectively, with 22 bases between them. The CDR3 length is 15 residues. CDR3 sequence reads: CACVPGGGPDQPQHF. For the CDR3, the DNA is TGCGCCTGCGTTCCTGGGGGGGGCCCGGATCAGCCCCAGCATTTT.